The rows below give T cell receptor beta chains drawn from one sample of a study of T cells in Graves' hyperthyroidism and ophthalmopathy. MiXCR, applied by TCRdb to the multiplex PCR reads, yields one record per CDR3 protein. The top ten hold 13% of the sample, which has 390,000 or so distinct CDR3 sequences, about 14% seen once. The material sequenced was blood. These receptors originate from a man between 18 and 29 years old with Graves' ophthalmopathy. Each CDR3 is given with its conserved first and last residue. D genes are given only for firm matches. Expanded clones get a size class; other rows say once, few or many, or leave the size out.

many	TRBV30	TRBJ2-3	16	.	CAWSPFGTARADTQYF	TGTGCCTGGTCTCCATTCGGGACCGCCCGCGCAGATACGCAGTATTTT
few	TRBV7-8	TRBJ1-2	15	.	CASSPHFELGDGYTF	TGTGCCAGCAGCCCCCATTTTGAGCTCGGAGATGGCTACACCTTC
.	TRBV7-9	TRBJ2-7	13	.	CAIGARESYEQYF	TGTGCCATCGGCGCTAGGGAATCCTACGAGCAGTACTTC
few	TRBV6-1	TRBJ1-5	12	.	CASSETNQPQHF	TGTGCCAGCAGTGAAACTAATCAGCCCCAGCATTTT
many	TRBV28	TRBJ2-4	16	.	CASSKGGEVAKNIQYF	TGTGCCAGCAGTAAGGGGGGGGAAGTAGCCAAAAACATTCAGTACTTC
few	TRBV12-3/TRBV12-4	TRBJ1-6	13	.	CASSPTPNSPLHF	TGTGCCAGCAGTCCCACCCCTAATTCACCCCTCCACTTT
many	TRBV27	TRBJ1-1	14	.	CASSGLLGNTEAFF	TGTGCCAGTAGTGGTTTGTTAGGGAACACTGAAGCTTTCTTT
.	TRBV11-2	TRBJ2-7	15	TRBD2	CASSIAGARSYEQYF	TGTGCCAGCAGTATAGCGGGAGCGCGGTCCTACGAGCAGTACTTC
many	TRBV2	TRBJ1-2	13	TRBD1	CASTLTGGYGYTF	TGTGCCAGCACTCTGACAGGGGGCTATGGCTACACCTTC
few	TRBV9	TRBJ2-2	13	.	CASSVVISGELFF	TGTGCCAGCAGCGTAGTTATCTCCGGGGAGCTGTTTTTT
.	TRBV20-1	TRBJ2-7	13	.	CSARTASSYEQYF	TGCAGTGCAAGGACAGCGAGCTCCTACGAGCAGTACTTC